This T cell receptor beta chain was captured in a study of cytomegalovirus exposure and HLA in healthy donors. Whole-study context: Later, an analysis reported that the 120 or so validation repertoires had used the same platform as the roughly 700 first-cohort repertoires.

Study-level points and caveats: A list of about 160 TCR beta chains associated with cytomegalovirus was given. According to a subsequent analysis, TCR clusters identified in the first cohort showed a tendency to co-occur across the 110 or so validation repertoires.

With respect to this clone: Antigen unknown.

Measured with immunoSEQ multiplex PCR; TCRdb has only the in-frame clones, and not every one. Of over 200,000 clones listed, less than 90% are singletons. The CDR3 has 15 residues. Looked up from germline, CDR1 is MNHEY and CDR2 is SVGAGI. V was cut by 7 bases and J by 1 base, with 16 bases left in between. Donors came from a validation cohort of over a hundred subjects, distinct from the first 666-subject cohort. Sequenced input: PBMCs. The receptor was derived from a young woman in good health and CMV-seronegative. This rearrangement joins TRBV6-5 to TRBJ1-1; tentatively, D is TRBD1 (5 bases). The CDR3 sequence is CASTRDGAPNTEAFF. The CDR3 DNA sequence: TGTGCCAGCACCCGCGATGGGGCACCGAACACTGAAGCTTTCTTT.